This T cell receptor beta chain was captured in a study of blood T cell repertoires in COVID-19. For the study at large: The origin of the acute and convalescent COVID-19 samples was the United States, Italy and Spain. T cells, B-cell-depleted T cells, or PBMCs provided the cDNA or gDNA that served as material.

The Seattle site enrolled patients during active infection and followed them longitudinally. Germline V gene sequence: CDR1 SGHRS, CDR2 YFSETQ. V was pared by 4 bases and J by 6 bases, with 12 bases of the junction left unmatched. The CDR3 length is 16 residues. Original handling: Amplifying reference gene primers gave estimates of nucleated cell counts. TCRdb's copy holds only in-frame clones and misses some; the assay was immunoSEQ multiplex PCR. Clone size and the V and J calls come from that table; the DNA yielded D and trimming. The sample shows 230,000 or so clones, 90% of them seen only once. This sequence was found in a woman between 55 and 75 years old with COVID-19, enrolled during active disease. Sequenced input: peripheral blood. The chain has TRBV5-1 and TRBJ2-1, with 8 bases aligning to TRBD2. This chain's CDR3 is CASSRSGTRDLNEQFF. In DNA form, the CDR3 reads TGCGCCAGCAGCAGAAGCGGGACTAGAGACCTCAATGAGCAGTTCTTC.